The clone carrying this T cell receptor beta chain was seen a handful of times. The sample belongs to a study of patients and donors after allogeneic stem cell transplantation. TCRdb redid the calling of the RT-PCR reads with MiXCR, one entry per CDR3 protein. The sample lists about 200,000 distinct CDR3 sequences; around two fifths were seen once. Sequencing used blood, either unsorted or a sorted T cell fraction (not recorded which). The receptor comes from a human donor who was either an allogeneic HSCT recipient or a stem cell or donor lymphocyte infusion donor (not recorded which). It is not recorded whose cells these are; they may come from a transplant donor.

The CDR3 DNA reads as TGTGCCAGCAGCACCGGGACAGGGCATGGCTACACCTTC. This sequence encodes CASSTGTGHGYTF. The chain combines TRBV6-1 with TRBJ1-2; 9 nucleotides line up with TRBD1. J gave up 6 bases and V 6 bases, and 5 bases lay outside the gene matches. CDR1 MNHNS and CDR2 SASEGT come from the germline V gene. This CDR3 has 13 residues.